Here is one T cell receptor beta chain with its context. The memory fraction was CD4+CD45RO+CD25- cells. After constant-region reverse-primer amplification, full-length variable regions underwent semi-nested PCR with Nested Universal Primer A. One entry per CDR3 protein results from TCRdb running MiXCR on the 5' RACE reads. There are just under 65,000 distinct CDR3 sequences in the sample; about 20% occur only once, and approximately 3% lies in the top ten. The V end was cut by 4 bases, the J end by 6 bases, with 15 bases between. There are 14 residues in the CDR3. Germline V gene data show CDR1 as SEHNR and CDR2 as FQNEAQ (reference sequence).

The sequencing input was memory CD4+ T cells sorted from a lymph node. Subset denoted: memory CD4+ T cells, CD4+CD45RO+CD25-. The chain uses TRBV7-9 and TRBJ1-1; D is ambiguous. The sequence came from a female donor with breast cancer. The CDR3 region is CASSSEAGRAEAFF. CDR3 nucleotide sequence: TGTGCCAGCAGCTCCGAGGCAGGACGGGCTGAAGCTTTCTTT. The complete variable domain, with remaining parts taken from reference TRBV7-9 and TRBJ1-1, reads DTGVSQNPRHKITKRGQNVTFRCDPISEHNRLYWYRQTLGQGPEFLTYFQNEAQLEKSRLLSDRFSAERPKGSFSTLEIQRTEQGDSAMYLCASSSEAGRAEAFFGQGTRLTVV.